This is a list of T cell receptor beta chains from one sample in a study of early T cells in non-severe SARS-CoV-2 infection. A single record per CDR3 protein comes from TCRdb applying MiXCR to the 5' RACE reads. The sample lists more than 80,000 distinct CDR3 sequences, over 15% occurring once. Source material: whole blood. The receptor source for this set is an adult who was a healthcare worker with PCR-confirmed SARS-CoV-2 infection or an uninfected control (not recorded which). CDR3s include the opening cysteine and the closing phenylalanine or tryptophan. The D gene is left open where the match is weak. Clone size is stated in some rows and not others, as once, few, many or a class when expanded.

cdr3_aa: CASSAEQGYGYTF
cdr3_nt: TGCGCCAGCAGCGCGGAGCAGGGGTATGGCTACACCTTC
d_call: -
clone_size: few
v_call: TRBV10-1
j_call: TRBJ1-2

cdr3_aa: CASSLDAGDYGYTF
cdr3_nt: TGTGCCAGCAGCTTAGACGCTGGTGACTATGGCTACACCTTC
d_call: -
clone_size: -
v_call: TRBV7-9
j_call: TRBJ1-2

cdr3_aa: CASGWGLNYGYTF
cdr3_nt: TGTGCCAGCGGATGGGGACTTAACTATGGCTACACCTTC
d_call: -
clone_size: -
v_call: TRBV6-2/TRBV6-3
j_call: TRBJ1-2

cdr3_aa: CSARTGTGGYEQYF
cdr3_nt: TGCAGTGCTAGAACCGGGACAGGGGGCTACGAGCAGTACTTC
d_call: TRBD1
clone_size: -
v_call: TRBV20-1
j_call: TRBJ2-7

cdr3_aa: CASGRRSTDTQYF
cdr3_nt: TGTGCCAGCGGGAGGAGGAGCACAGATACGCAGTATTTT
d_call: -
clone_size: few
v_call: TRBV11-2
j_call: TRBJ2-3

cdr3_aa: CASRSGTSGAFYADTQYF
cdr3_nt: TGTGCCAGCAGATCCGGGACTAGCGGGGCCTTTTACGCAGATACGCAGTATTTT
d_call: TRBD2
clone_size: -
v_call: TRBV6-2/TRBV6-3
j_call: TRBJ2-3

cdr3_aa: CASKEGTSPYQETQYF
cdr3_nt: TGCGCCAGCAAAGAGGGGACTAGCCCGTACCAAGAGACCCAGTACTTC
d_call: TRBD2
clone_size: -
v_call: TRBV10-2
j_call: TRBJ2-5

cdr3_aa: CSVFLGYTDTQYF
cdr3_nt: TGCAGCGTGTTCCTAGGGTACACAGATACGCAGTATTTT
d_call: -
clone_size: many
v_call: TRBV29-1
j_call: TRBJ2-3

cdr3_aa: CASSSGDSLYGYTF
cdr3_nt: TGTGCCAGCAGCTCTGGGGACAGTCTCTATGGCTACACCTTC
d_call: TRBD1
clone_size: -
v_call: TRBV5-4
j_call: TRBJ1-2

cdr3_aa: CAWSVGVGANVLTF
cdr3_nt: TGTGCCTGGAGTGTCGGAGTTGGGGCCAACGTCCTGACTTTC
d_call: -
clone_size: -
v_call: TRBV30
j_call: TRBJ2-6

cdr3_aa: CASSFVHNEQFF
cdr3_nt: TGTGCCAGCAGTTTTGTTCACAATGAGCAGTTCTTC
d_call: -
clone_size: many
v_call: TRBV12-3/TRBV12-4
j_call: TRBJ2-1

cdr3_aa: CASSLRLTAGELFF
cdr3_nt: TGTGCCAGCAGTTTACGCCTAACAGCCGGGGAGCTGTTTTTT
d_call: -
clone_size: -
v_call: TRBV28
j_call: TRBJ2-2

cdr3_aa: CARAGPRTSGFSYNEQFF
cdr3_nt: TGTGCCAGGGCGGGACCCCGGACTAGCGGGTTCTCCTACAATGAGCAGTTCTTC
d_call: TRBD2
clone_size: -
v_call: TRBV27
j_call: TRBJ2-1

cdr3_aa: CASSLNTNEKLFF
cdr3_nt: TGTGCCAGCAGTTTGAACACGAATGAAAAACTGTTTTTT
d_call: -
clone_size: few
v_call: TRBV28
j_call: TRBJ1-4

cdr3_aa: CASSTGQIETQYF
cdr3_nt: TGTGCCAGCAGCACGGGACAGATTGAGACCCAGTACTTC
d_call: TRBD1
clone_size: -
v_call: TRBV7-2
j_call: TRBJ2-5

cdr3_aa: CASSPGTGLRETQYF
cdr3_nt: TGTGCCAGCAGTCCCGGGACAGGGTTGCGAGAGACCCAGTACTTC
d_call: TRBD1
clone_size: -
v_call: TRBV6-6
j_call: TRBJ2-5

cdr3_aa: CASSPQALLVRAFF
cdr3_nt: TGTGCCAGCAGCCCTCAGGCCCTCTTGGTTCGCGCTTTCTTT
d_call: -
clone_size: few
v_call: TRBV28
j_call: TRBJ1-1

cdr3_aa: CSVEPRANTEAFF
cdr3_nt: TGCAGCGTTGAACCCAGGGCGAACACTGAAGCTTTCTTT
d_call: -
clone_size: few
v_call: TRBV29-1
j_call: TRBJ1-1

cdr3_aa: CASSPNRGGGTQYF
cdr3_nt: TGTGCCAGCAGCCCGAACAGGGGCGGAGGGACCCAGTACTTC
d_call: TRBD1
clone_size: -
v_call: TRBV6-2/TRBV6-3
j_call: TRBJ2-5

cdr3_aa: CASSPNSGSTDTQYF
cdr3_nt: TGTGCCAGCTCACCAAATTCCGGAAGCACAGATACGCAGTATTTT
d_call: -
clone_size: few
v_call: TRBV18
j_call: TRBJ2-3

cdr3_aa: CSASSGRGWNEKLFF
cdr3_nt: TGCAGTGCAAGTTCTGGACGGGGATGGAATGAAAAACTGTTTTTT
d_call: -
clone_size: few
v_call: TRBV20-1
j_call: TRBJ1-4

cdr3_aa: CASSSGTGLGGVYGYTF
cdr3_nt: TGTGCCAGCAGCTCCGGGACCGGCCTCGGCGGAGTCTATGGCTACACCTTC
d_call: -
clone_size: many
v_call: TRBV6-5
j_call: TRBJ1-2

cdr3_aa: CSVDPRGTDTQYF
cdr3_nt: TGCAGCGTTGATCCACGGGGGACAGATACGCAGTATTTT
d_call: -
clone_size: many
v_call: TRBV29-1
j_call: TRBJ2-3

cdr3_aa: CSAPGIANYGYTF
cdr3_nt: TGCAGTGCTCCCGGGATCGCTAACTATGGCTACACCTTC
d_call: -
clone_size: many
v_call: TRBV20-1
j_call: TRBJ1-2

cdr3_aa: CSARDQDRGTYGYTF
cdr3_nt: TGCAGTGCTAGAGATCAGGACAGGGGGACCTATGGCTACACCTTC
d_call: TRBD1
clone_size: -
v_call: TRBV20-1
j_call: TRBJ1-2

cdr3_aa: CASSRPGRFYEQYF
cdr3_nt: TGTGCCAGCAGCCGCCCGGGACGGTTCTACGAGCAGTACTTC
d_call: -
clone_size: -
v_call: TRBV3-1
j_call: TRBJ2-7

cdr3_aa: CASGLAAGAGPYNEQFF
cdr3_nt: TGTGCTAGTGGTTTGGCTGCCGGGGCGGGACCCTACAATGAGCAGTTCTTC
d_call: -
clone_size: few
v_call: TRBV12-5
j_call: TRBJ2-1

cdr3_aa: CASSSGRTQYF
cdr3_nt: TGTGCCAGCAGTTCTGGGCGTACCCAGTACTTC
d_call: -
clone_size: -
v_call: TRBV28
j_call: TRBJ2-5